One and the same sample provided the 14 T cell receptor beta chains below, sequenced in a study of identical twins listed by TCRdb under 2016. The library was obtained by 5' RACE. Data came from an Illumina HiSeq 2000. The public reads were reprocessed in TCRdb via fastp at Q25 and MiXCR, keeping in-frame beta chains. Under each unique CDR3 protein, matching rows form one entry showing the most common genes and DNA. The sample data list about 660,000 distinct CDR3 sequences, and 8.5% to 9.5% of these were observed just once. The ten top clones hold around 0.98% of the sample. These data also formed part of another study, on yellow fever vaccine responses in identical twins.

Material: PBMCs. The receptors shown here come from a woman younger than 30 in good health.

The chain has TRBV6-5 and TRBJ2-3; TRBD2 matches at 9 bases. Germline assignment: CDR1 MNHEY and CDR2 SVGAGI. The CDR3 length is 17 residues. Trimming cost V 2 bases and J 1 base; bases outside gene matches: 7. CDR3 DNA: TGTGCCAGCAGTTACCCCGAGGTAGCGGGAGGCACAGATACGCAGTATTTT. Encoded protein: CASSYPEVAGGTDTQYF.

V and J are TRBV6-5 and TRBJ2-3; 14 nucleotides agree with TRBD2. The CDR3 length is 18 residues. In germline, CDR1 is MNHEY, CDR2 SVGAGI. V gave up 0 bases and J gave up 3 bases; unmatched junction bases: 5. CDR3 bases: TGTGCCAGCAGTTACTCAGGACTAGCGGGGGGAAAAACAGATACGCAGTATTTT. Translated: CASSYSGLAGGKTDTQYF.

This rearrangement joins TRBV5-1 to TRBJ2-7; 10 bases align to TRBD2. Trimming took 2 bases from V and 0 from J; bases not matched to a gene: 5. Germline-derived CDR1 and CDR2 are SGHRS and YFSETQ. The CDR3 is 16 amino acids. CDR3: CASSFVAGGSSYEQYF. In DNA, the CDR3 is TGCGCCAGCAGCTTTGTAGCGGGGGGCAGCTCCTACGAGCAGTACTTC.

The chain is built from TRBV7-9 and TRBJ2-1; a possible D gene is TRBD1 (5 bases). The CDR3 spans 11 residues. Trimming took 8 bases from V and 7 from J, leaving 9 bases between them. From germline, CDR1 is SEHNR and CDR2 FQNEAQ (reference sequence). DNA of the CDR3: TGTGCCAGCTTCAAGGGGAATGAGCAGTTCTTC. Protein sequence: CASFKGNEQFF.

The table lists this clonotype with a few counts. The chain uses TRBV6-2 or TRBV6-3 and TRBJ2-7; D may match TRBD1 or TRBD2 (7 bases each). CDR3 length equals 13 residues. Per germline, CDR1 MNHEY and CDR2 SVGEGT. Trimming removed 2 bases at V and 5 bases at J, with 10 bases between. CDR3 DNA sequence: TGTGCCAGCAGTTACCCAGGGGGGGACGAGCAGTACTTC. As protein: CASSYPGGDEQYF.

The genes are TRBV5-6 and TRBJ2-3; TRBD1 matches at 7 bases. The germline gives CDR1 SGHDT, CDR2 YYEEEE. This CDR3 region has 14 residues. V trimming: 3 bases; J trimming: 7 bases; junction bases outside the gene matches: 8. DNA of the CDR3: TGTGCCAGCAGCTGGAGGACAGGCGCGAATACGCAGTATTTT. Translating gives CASSWRTGANTQYF.

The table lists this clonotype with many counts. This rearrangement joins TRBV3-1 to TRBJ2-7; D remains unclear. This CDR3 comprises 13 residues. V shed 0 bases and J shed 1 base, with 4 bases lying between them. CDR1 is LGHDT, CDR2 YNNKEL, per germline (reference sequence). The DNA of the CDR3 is TGTGCCAGCAGCCAAGATACGTCCTACGAGCAGTACTTC. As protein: CASSQDTSYEQYF.

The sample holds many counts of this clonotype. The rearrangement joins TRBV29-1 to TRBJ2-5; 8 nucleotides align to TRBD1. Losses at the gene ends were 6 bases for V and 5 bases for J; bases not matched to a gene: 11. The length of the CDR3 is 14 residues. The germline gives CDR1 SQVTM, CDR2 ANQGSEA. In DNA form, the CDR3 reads TGCAGCGTATATGGAGGGACAGGAGGGGAGACCCAGTACTTC. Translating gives CSVYGGTGGETQYF. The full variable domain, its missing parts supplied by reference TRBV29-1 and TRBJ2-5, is SAVISQKPSRDICQRGTSLTIQCQVDSQVTMMFWYRQQPGQSLTLIATANQGSEATYESGFVIDKFPISRPNLTFSTLTVSNMSPEDSSIYLCSVYGGTGGETQYFGPGTRLLVL.

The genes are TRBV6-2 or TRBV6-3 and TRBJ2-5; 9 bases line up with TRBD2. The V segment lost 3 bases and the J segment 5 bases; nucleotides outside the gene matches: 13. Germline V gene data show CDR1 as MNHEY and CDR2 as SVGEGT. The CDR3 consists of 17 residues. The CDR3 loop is CASSYNRREGVSETQYF. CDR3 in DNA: TGTGCCAGCAGTTATAATCGGCGGGAGGGGGTCTCGGAGACCCAGTACTTC.

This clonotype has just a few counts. This CDR3 reads CASRQTRAAGEAFF. As DNA, the CDR3 is TGTGCCAGTAGGCAGACTCGGGCGGCGGGGGAAGCTTTCTTT. The chain is built from TRBV19 and TRBJ1-1, with D uncertain. Trimming left V 6 bases short and J 8 bases short, with 19 bases between. There are 14 residues in the CDR3. The V gene's germline CDR1 is LNHDA and CDR2 SQIVND (reference sequence). Variable domain in full (rest from reference TRBV19 and TRBJ1-1): DGGITQSPKYLFRKEGQNVTLSCEQNLNHDAMYWYRQDPGQGLRLIYYSQIVNDFQKGDIAEGYSVSREKKESFPLTVTSAQKNPTAFYLCASRQTRAAGEAFFGQGTRLTVV.

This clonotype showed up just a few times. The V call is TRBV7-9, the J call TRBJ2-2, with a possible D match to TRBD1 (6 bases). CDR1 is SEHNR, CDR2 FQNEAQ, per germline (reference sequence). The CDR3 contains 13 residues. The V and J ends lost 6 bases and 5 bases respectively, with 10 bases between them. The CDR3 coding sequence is TGTGCCAGCAGAAGAGACAGGACCGGGGAGCTGTTTTTT. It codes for CASRRDRTGELFF.

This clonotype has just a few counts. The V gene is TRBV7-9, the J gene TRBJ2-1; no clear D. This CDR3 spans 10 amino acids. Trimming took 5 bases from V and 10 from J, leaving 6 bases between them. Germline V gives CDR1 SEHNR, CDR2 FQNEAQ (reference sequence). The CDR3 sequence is CASSHREQFF. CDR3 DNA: TGTGCCAGCAGCCACAGAGAGCAGTTCTTC.

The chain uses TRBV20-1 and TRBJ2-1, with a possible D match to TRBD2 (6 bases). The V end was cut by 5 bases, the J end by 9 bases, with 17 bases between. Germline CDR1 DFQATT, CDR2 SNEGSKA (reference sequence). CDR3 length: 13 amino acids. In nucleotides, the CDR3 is TGCAGTGCTCCGACGGGGGTCATCAGTGAGCAGTTCTTC. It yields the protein CSAPTGVISEQFF.

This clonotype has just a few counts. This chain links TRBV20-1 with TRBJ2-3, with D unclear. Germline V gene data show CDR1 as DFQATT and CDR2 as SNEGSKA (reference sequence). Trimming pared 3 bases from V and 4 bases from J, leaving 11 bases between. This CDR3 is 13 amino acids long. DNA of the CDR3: TGCAGTGCTAGCGTAGTCCCCTCAGATACGCAGTATTTT. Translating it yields CSASVVPSDTQYF.